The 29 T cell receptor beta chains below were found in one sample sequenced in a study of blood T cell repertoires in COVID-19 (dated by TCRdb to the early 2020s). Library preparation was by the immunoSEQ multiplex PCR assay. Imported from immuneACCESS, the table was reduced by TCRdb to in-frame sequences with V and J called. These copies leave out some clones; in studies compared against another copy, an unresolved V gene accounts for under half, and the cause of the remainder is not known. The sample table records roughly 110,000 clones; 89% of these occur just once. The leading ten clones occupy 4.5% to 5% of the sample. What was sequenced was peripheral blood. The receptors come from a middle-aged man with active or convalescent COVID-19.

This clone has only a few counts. CDR3 DNA sequence: TGTGCCAGCAGTTTACAGGACAGGGTTAATTCACCCCTCCACTTT. Its translation is CASSLQDRVNSPLHF. J is TRBJ1-6 and V is TRBV28, with 8 bases aligning to TRBD1. Germline V lookup: CDR1 MDHEN, CDR2 SYDVKM. The V segment lost 2 bases and the J segment 6 bases; nucleotides outside the gene matches: 3. The CDR3 extends over 15 amino acids. The full variable domain, its missing parts supplied by reference TRBV28 and TRBJ1-6, is DVKVTQSSRYLVKRTGEKVFLECVQDMDHENMFWYRQDPGLGLRLIYFSYDVKMKEKGDIPEGYSVSREKKERFSLILESASTNQTSMYLCASSLQDRVNSPLHFGNGTRLTVT.

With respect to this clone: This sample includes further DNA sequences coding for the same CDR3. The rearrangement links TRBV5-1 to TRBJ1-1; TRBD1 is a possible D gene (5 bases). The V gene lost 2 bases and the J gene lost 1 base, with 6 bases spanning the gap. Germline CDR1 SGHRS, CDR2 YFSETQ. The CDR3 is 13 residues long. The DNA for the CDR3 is TGCGCCAGCAGCTTCCAGGGGAACACTGAAGCTTTCTTT. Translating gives CASSFQGNTEAFF.

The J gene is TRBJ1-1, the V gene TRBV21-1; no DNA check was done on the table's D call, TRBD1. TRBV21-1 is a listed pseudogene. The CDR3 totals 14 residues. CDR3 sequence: CASSRMDRNTEAFF. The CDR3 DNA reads TGTGCCAGCAGCCGAATGGACAGGAACACTGAAGCTTTCTTT.

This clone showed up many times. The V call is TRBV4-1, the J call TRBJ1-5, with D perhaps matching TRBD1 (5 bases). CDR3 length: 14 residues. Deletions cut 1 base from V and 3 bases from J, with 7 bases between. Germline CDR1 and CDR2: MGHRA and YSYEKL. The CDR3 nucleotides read TGCGCCAGCAGCCAAGGACAGCACAATCAGCCCCAGCATTTT. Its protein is CASSQGQHNQPQHF.

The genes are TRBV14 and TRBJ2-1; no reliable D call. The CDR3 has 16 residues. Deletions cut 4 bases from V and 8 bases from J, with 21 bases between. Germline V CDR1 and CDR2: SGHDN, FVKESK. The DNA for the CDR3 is TGTGCCAGCAGCCCTTCTTCAAGTCCGCGATTGGATGAGCAGTTCTTC. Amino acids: CASSPSSSPRLDEQFF.

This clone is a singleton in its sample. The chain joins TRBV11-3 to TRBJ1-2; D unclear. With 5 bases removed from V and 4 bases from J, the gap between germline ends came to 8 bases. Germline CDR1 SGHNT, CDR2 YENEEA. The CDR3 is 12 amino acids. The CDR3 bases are TGTGCCAGCAGCCGGGATGGCTATGGCTACACCTTC. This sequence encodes CASSRDGYGYTF.

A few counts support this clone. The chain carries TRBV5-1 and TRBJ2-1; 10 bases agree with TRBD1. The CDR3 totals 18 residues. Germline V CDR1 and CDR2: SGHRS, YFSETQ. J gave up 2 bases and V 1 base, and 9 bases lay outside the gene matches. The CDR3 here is CASSLFAGQGNAYNEQFF. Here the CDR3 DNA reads TGCGCCAGCAGCTTGTTCGCGGGACAGGGGAACGCCTACAATGAGCAGTTCTTC.

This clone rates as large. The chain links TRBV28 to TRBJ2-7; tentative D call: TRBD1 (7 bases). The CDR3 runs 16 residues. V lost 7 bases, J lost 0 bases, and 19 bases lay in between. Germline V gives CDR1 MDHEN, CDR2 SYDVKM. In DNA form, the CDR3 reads TGTGCCAGCACCAAGGGGGCAGGGGGACTCTCCTACGAGCAGTACTTC. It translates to CASTKGAGGLSYEQYF.

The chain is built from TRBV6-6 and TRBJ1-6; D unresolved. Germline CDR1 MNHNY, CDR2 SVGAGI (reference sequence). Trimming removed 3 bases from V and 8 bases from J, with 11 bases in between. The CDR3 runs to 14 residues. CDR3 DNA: TGTGCCAGCAGTTATGTGGGGAGTGATTCACCCCTCCACTTT. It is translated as CASSYVGSDSPLHF.

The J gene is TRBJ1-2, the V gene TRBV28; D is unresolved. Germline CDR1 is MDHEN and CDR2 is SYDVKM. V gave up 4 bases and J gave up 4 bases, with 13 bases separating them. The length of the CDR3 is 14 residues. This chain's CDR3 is CASSSRTGFYGYTF. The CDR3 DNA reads TGTGCCAGCAGTTCCCGGACGGGATTCTATGGCTACACCTTC.

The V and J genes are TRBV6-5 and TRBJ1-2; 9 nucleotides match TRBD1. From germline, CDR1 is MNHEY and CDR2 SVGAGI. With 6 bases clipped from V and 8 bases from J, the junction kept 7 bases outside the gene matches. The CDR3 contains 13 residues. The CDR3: CASRPGQGRGYTF. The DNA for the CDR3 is TGTGCCAGCAGGCCGGGACAGGGAAGGGGCTACACCTTC.

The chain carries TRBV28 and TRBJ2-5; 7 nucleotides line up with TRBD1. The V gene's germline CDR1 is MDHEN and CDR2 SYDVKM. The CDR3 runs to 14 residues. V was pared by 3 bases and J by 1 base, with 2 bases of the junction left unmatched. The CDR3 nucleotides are TGTGCCAGCAGTTTGGGACAGCTCCAAGAGACCCAGTACTTC. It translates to CASSLGQLQETQYF.

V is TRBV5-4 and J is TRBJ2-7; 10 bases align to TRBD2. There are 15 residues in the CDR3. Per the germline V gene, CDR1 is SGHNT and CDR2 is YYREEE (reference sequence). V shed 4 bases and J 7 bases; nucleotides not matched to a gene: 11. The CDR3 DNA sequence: TGTGCCAGCAGCCGGTCGCTAGCGGGAGTTGGGGAGCAGTACTTC. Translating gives CASSRSLAGVGEQYF.

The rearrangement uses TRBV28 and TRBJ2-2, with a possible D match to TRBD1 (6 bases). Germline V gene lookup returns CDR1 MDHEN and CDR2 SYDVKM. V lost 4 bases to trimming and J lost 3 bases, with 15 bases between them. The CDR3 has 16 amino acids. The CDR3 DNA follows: TGTGCCAGCAGTTCGCTACAGGGAGCCGACACCGGGGAGCTGTTTTTT. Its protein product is CASSSLQGADTGELFF.

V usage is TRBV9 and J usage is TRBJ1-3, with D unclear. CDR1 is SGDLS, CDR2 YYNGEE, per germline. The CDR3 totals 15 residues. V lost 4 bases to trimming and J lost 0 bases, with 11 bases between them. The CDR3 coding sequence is TGTGCCAGCAGCCAAGCCGCCGTCTCTGGAAACACCATATATTTT. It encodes CASSQAAVSGNTIYF.

The CDR3 loop reads CASSSTSGRANEQFF. The CDR3 region has the DNA TGTGCCAGCTCCAGCACTAGCGGGAGAGCGAATGAGCAGTTCTTC. This chain links TRBV18 with TRBJ2-1; 11 bases fit TRBD2. The CDR3 is 15 amino acids. Unmatched junction bases numbered 8, after V lost 6 bases and J lost 7 bases. CDR1 KGHSH and CDR2 LQKENI come from the germline V gene.

The CDR3 region is CASSDSGSSYNEQFF. The CDR3 DNA reads as TGTGCCAGCAGCGACAGCGGGAGCTCCTACAATGAGCAGTTCTTC. The chain employs TRBV11-1 and TRBJ2-1, with 8 bases that match TRBD2. V trimming: 5 bases; J trimming: 0 bases; junction bases outside the gene matches: 3. CDR3 length equals 15 residues. Looked up from germline, CDR1 is SGHAT and CDR2 is FQDESV (reference sequence). The full variable domain, completed using reference TRBV11-1 and TRBJ2-1, is EAEVAQSPRYKITEKSQAVAFWCDPISGHATLYWYRQILGQGPELLVQFQDESVVDDSQLPKDRFSAERLKGVDSTLKIQPAELGDSAMYLCASSDSGSSYNEQFFGPGTRLTVL.

The CDR3 DNA is TGTGCCAGTAGTATAGGGGCGGGGATCGGCTACACCTTC. Translating gives CASSIGAGIGYTF. The chain recombines TRBV19 with TRBJ1-2; D gene unclear. CDR1 and CDR2 from the germline V gene are LNHDA and SQIVND (reference sequence). The CDR3 is 13 amino acids. V dropped 1 base and J dropped 8 bases, with 11 bases sitting between them.

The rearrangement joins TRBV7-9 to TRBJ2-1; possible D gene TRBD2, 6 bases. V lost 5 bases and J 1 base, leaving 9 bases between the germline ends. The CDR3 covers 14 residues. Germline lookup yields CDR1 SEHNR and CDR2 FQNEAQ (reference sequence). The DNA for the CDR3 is TGTGCCAGCAGCACGGGAGCATCCTACAATGAGCAGTTCTTC. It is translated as CASSTGASYNEQFF. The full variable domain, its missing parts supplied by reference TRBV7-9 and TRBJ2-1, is DTGVSQNPRHKITKRGQNVTFRCDPISEHNRLYWYRQTLGQGPEFLTYFQNEAQLEKSRLLSDRFSAERPKGSFSTLEIQRTEQGDSAMYLCASSTGASYNEQFFGPGTRLTVL.

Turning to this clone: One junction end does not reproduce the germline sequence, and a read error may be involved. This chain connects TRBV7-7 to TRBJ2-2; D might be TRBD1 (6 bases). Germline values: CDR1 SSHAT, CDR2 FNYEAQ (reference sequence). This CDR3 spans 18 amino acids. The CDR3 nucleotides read TGTGCTAGCAGCTTAGGGGTTGGGGGCTTACCTCCGACGGGGGAGCTGTTTTTT. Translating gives CASSLGVGGLPPTGELFF.

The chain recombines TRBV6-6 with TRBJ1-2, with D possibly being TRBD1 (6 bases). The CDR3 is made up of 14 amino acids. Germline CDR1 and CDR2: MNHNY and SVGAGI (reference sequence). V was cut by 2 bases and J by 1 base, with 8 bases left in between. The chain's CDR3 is CASSYSRGNYGYTF. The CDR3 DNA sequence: TGTGCCAGCAGTTACAGCAGGGGTAACTATGGCTACACCTTC.

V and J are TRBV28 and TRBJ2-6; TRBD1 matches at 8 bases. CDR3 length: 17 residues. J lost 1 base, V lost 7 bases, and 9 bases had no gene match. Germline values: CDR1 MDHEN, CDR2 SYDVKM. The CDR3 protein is CASTTGTGLSGANVLTF. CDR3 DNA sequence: TGTGCCAGCACTACCGGGACAGGCTTGTCTGGGGCCAACGTCCTGACTTTC.

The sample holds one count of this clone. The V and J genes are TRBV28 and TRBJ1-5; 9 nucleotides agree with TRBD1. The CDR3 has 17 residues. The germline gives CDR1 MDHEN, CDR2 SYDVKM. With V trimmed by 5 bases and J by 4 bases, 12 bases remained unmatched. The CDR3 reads CASSPEWTGETNQPQHF. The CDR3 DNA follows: TGTGCCAGCAGTCCCGAATGGACAGGGGAAACTAATCAGCCCCAGCATTTT.

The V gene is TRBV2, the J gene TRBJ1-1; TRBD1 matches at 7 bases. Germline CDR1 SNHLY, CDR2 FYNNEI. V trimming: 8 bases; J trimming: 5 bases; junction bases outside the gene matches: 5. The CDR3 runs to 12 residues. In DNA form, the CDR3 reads TGTGCCAGCTCTACCAGGGGGACTGAAGCTTTCTTT. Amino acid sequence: CASSTRGTEAFF.

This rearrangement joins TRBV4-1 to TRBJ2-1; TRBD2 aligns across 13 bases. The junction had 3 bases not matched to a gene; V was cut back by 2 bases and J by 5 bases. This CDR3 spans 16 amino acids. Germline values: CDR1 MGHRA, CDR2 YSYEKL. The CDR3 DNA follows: TGCGCCAGCAGCCAAACCGGGACTAGCGGGAACAATGAGCAGTTCTTC. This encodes CASSQTGTSGNNEQFF.

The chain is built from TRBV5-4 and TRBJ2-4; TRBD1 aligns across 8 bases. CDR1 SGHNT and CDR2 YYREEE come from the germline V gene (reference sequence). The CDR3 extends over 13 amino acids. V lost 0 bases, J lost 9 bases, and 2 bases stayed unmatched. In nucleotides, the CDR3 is TGTGCCAGCAGCTTGGCAGGGGGCGGCATTCAGTACTTC. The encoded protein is CASSLAGGGIQYF.

CDR3 sequence (DNA): TGTGCCAGCCGAAACAGGGGGCAGGCCCAAGAGACCCAGTACTTC. Protein: CASRNRGQAQETQYF. The chain joins TRBV18 to TRBJ2-5; TRBD1 agrees at 9 bases. Germline values: CDR1 KGHSH, CDR2 LQKENI. The CDR3 extends over 15 amino acids. The junction had 8 bases not matched to a gene; V was cut back by 8 bases and J by 1 base.

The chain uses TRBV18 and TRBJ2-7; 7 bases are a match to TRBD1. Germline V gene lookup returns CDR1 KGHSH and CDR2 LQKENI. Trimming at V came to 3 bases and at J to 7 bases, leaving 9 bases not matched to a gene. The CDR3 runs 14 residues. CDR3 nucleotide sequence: TGTGCCAGCTCACCCAACAGGGGTTCGGGGGAGCAGTACTTC. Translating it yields CASSPNRGSGEQYF.

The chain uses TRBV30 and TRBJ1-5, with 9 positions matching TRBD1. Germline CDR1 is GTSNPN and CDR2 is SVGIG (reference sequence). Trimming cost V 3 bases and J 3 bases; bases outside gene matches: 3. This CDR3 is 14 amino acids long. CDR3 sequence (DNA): TGTGCCTGGAGGGGGACAGGGTACAATCAGCCCCAGCATTTT. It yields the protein CAWRGTGYNQPQHF.